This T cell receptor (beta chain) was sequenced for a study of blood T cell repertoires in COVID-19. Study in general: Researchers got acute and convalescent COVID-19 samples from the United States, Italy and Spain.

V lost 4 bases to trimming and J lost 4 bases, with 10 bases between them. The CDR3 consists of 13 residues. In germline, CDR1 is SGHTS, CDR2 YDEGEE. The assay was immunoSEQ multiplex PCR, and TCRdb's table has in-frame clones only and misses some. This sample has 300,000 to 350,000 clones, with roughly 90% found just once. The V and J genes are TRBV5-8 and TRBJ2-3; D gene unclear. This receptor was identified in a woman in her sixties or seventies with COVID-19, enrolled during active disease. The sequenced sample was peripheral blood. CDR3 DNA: TGTGCCAGCAGCCACCAGGTATCAGATACGCAGTATTTT. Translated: CASSHQVSDTQYF.